This note documents a single T cell receptor beta chain sequence. This clonotype was seen many times. Its antigen target is currently unknown. Qualities for individual bases were not recorded, and no much larger clone is one base off. The data stem from a study of T cells after yellow fever vaccination (dated by TCRdb to between 2018 and 2021). As for the study more broadly: The SMART-Seq v4 Ultra Low Input RNA kit was used to prepare libraries from fractions with low cell numbers. The cohort comprised two healthy male donors, one aged 18 to 30 and one aged 30 to 40 years. Blood was collected at multiple timepoints before and after primary and secondary immunization, and bulk PBMC replicates and cell subsets were isolated. Bulk TCR alpha and beta repertoires were sequenced longitudinally to track T-cell clones before and after primary and booster YFV17D yellow fever vaccination.

Sequencing took place on an Illumina NovaSeq 6000. TCR cDNA was synthesized by 5'RACE template switching, through which a universal primer site and unique molecular identifiers were introduced. Priming of cDNA synthesis was performed from both the TCR alpha and TCR beta constant segments. Libraries were amplified in two PCR steps, with sample barcodes and sequencing adapters added in the second step. Sequencing of libraries was performed on Illumina HiSeq 2500 (2x100 bp) or NovaSeq (2x150 bp). In the original analysis: Reads were demultiplexed and collapsed into UMI consensus sequences with MIGEC, and V(D)J alignment was performed with MiXCR. Vaccine-responding clonotypes were identified with edgeR using replicate PBMC samples, with FDR below 0.01 and a log2 fold change above 5 up to day 15 being required. CD4 or CD8 identity was assigned to each bulk clonotype according to whether the clonotype was present at higher abundance in the sequenced CD4 repertoire or the sequenced CD8 repertoire. The public reads were reanalyzed by TCRdb: fastp trimming at Q25, MiXCR alignment, in-frame beta chains only. All rows with the same CDR3 protein become a single entry with the most common DNA and genes. The V and J calls shown here were made by TCRdb, not taken from the authors' results. The sample profile shows more than 95,000 distinct CDR3 sequences; roughly 15% of them were found once. More than 40% of the sample belongs to the ten largest clones.

For CDR1 and CDR2, the germline V gene (reference sequence) lists MNHNY and SVGAGI. Trimming costs V 4 bases and J 3 bases, and their ends lie 7 bases apart. The CDR3, from cysteine to phenylalanine, totals 12 residues. The retained sequence is limited to the CDR3, 36 bases, with the frame set at the first base. This specimen's treatment or condition label, per the study, means: live attenuated yellow fever vaccine strain. PBMCs were isolated from peripheral blood using a standard Ficoll-Paque protocol. Dynabeads CD4 and CD8 positive selection kits were used to isolate the CD4 and CD8 T-cell fractions. TriZol was used to extract RNA from bulk PBMCs, from CD4 and CD8 fractions, and from dextramer-positive and dextramer-negative fractions. The research as a whole found: Compared with the primary T-cell response, the secondary T-cell response was weaker but faster, peaking on day 5 rather than day 15. A small fraction of clonotypes appeared in both the CD4 and CD8 compartments, likely as a result of convergent recombination. After the booster, most clones that had expanded after primary vaccination were detected again (roughly 95% of CD4 and around nine tenths of CD8), suggesting broad maintenance of memory. Computational filtering was needed because FACS-sorted repertoires could contain abundant contaminating clonotypes from the bulk population. Because only two donors were included in the study, the extent to which the findings can be generalized is limited.

The rearrangement combines TRBV6-6 with TRBJ2-7; the D gene is perhaps TRBD1 or TRBD2, as each covers 5 bases. The receptor's source is a young man who received the YFV17D yellow fever vaccine. The material was CD8+ T cells sorted from PBMCs, obtained 5 days after the yellow fever booster vaccination. The base sequence is TGTGCCAGCAGTTTGGGGGACTACGAGCAGTACTTC. Its coded protein is CASSLGDYEQYF.